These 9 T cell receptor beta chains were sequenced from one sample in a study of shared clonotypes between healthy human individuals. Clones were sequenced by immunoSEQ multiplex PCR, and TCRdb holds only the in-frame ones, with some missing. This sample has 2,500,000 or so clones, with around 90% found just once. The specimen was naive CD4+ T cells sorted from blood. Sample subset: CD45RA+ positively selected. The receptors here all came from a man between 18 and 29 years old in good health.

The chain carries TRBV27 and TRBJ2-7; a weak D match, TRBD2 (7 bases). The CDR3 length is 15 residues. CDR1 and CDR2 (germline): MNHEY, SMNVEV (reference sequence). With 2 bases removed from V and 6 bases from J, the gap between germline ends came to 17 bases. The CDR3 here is CASSLRGREIAEQYF. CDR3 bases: TGTGCCAGCAGTTTAAGGGGGAGGGAAATCGCCGAGCAGTACTTC.

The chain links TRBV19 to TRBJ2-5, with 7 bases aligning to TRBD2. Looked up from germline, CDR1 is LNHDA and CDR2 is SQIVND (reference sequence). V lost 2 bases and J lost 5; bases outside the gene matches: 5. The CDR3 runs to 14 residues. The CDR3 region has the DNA TGTGCCAGTAGTATACAGGGAGGGCGGGAGACCCAGTACTTC. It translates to CASSIQGGRETQYF.

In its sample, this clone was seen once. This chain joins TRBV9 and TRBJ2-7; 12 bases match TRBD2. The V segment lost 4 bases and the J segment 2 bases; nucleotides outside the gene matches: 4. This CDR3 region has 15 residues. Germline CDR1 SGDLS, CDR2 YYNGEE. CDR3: CASSSRTSGTYEQYF. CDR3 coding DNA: TGTGCCAGCAGCTCCCGGACTAGCGGGACCTACGAGCAGTACTTC.

CDR3 region: CASPEAGVITNTGELFF. CDR3 bases: TGTGCCAGCCCTGAAGCGGGGGTGATTACGAACACCGGGGAGCTGTTTTTT. The rearrangement joins TRBV7-2 to TRBJ2-2; 8 bases map to TRBD2. Germline-derived CDR1 and CDR2 are SGHTA and FQGNSA. Trimming took 8 bases from V and 0 from J; bases not matched to a gene: 11. The CDR3 totals 17 residues.

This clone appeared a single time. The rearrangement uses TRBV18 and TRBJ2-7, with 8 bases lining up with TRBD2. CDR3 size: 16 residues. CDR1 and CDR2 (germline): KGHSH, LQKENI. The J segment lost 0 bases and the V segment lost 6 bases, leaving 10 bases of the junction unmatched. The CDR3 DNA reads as TGTGCCAGCTCCCCCACGGGGGGGACCCTCTCCTACGAGCAGTACTTC. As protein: CASSPTGGTLSYEQYF. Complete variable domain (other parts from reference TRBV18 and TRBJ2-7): NAGVMQNPRHLVRRRGQEARLRCSPMKGHSHVYWYRQLPEEGLKFMVYLQKENIIDESGMPKERFSAEFPKEGPSILRIQQVVRGDSAAYFCASSPTGGTLSYEQYFGPGTRLTVT.

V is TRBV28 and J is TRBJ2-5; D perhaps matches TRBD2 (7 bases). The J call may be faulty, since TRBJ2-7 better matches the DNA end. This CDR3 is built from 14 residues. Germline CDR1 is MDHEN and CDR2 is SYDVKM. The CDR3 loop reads CASSLGGAPYEQYF. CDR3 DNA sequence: TGTGCCAGCAGTTTAGGGGGGGCGCCCTACGAGCAGTACTTC.

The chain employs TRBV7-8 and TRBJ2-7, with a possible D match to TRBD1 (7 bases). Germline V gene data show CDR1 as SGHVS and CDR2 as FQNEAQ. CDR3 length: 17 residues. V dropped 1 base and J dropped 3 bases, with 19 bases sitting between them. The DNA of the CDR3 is TGTGCCAGCAGCTTAGAGACAGGGAGGATTCTAGTCTACGAGCAGTACTTC. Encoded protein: CASSLETGRILVYEQYF.

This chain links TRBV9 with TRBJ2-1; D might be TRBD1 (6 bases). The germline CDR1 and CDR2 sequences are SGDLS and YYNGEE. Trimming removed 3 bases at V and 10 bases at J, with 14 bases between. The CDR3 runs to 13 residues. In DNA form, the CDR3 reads TGTGCCAGCAGCGGTAGGGGGATATTAGAGCAGTTCTTC. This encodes CASSGRGILEQFF. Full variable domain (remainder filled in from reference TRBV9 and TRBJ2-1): DSGVTQTPKHLITATGQRVTLRCSPRSGDLSVYWYQQSLDQGLQFLIQYYNGEERAKGNILERFSAQQFPDLHSELNLSSLELGDSALYFCASSGRGILEQFFGPGTRLTVL.

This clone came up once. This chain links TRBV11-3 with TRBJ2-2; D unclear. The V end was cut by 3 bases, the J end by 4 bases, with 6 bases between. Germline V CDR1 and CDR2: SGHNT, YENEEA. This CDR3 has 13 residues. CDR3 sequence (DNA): TGTGCCAGCAGCTTTATTAGCACCGGGGAGCTGTTTTTT. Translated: CASSFISTGELFF.